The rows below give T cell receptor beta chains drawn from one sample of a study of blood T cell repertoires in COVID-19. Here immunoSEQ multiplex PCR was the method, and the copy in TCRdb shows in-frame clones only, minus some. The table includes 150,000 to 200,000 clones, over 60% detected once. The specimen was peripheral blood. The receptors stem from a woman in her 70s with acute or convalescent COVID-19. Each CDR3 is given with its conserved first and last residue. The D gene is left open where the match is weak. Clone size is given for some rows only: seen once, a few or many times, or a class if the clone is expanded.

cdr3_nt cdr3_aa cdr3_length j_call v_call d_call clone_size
TGTGCCAGCAGTTACTCGCTGCCAGGGAACACCGGGGAGCTGTTTTTT CASSYSLPGNTGELFF 16 TRBJ2-2 TRBV6-5 . .
TGTGCCAGCAGCTATGGACTAGCGGGAGGCCGGAGGAATGAGCAGTTCTTC CASSYGLAGGRRNEQFF 17 TRBJ2-1 TRBV11-2 TRBD2 .
TGCGCCAGCAGCTTCGACAGGGGGCCCCCTGATTCACCCCTCCACTTT CASSFDRGPPDSPLHF 16 TRBJ1-6 TRBV5-1 TRBD1 once
TGTGCCAGCAGCTTAGGTATTGGGGCCCAGCCCCAGCATTTT CASSLGIGAQPQHF 14 TRBJ1-5 TRBV7-8 . .
TGTGCCAGTAGTATCAGGCTAGATACAGGCGAGCAGTACTTC CASSIRLDTGEQYF 14 TRBJ2-7 TRBV19 . .
TGTGCCAGCAGTGATTGGAGGCTGGATACGCAGTATTTT CASSDWRLDTQYF 13 TRBJ2-3 TRBV6-1 . .
TGCAGCGTTGACAGGGGCCCCACTGAAGCTTTCTTT CSVDRGPTEAFF 12 TRBJ1-1 TRBV29-1 . many
TGTGCCAGCAGCCATCAATACTTAGCGGGGGGCTCAAACATTCAGTACTTC CASSHQYLAGGSNIQYF 17 TRBJ2-4 TRBV3-1/TRBV3-2 TRBD2 .
TGTGCCAGCAGCCGAAGGCGAGGACTAGGGATAAGCCCAGGGACCGGGGAGCTGTTTTTT CASSRRRGLGISPGTGELFF 20 TRBJ2-2 TRBV7-8 TRBD2 .
TGCGCCAGCAGCTTGGGGACAGATCTAGGCATCGGGTATGGCTACACCTTC CASSLGTDLGIGYGYTF 17 TRBJ1-2 TRBV5-1 . .
TGTGCCAGCAGCTTGATGGACAGTTCCAATTCACCCCTCCACTTT CASSLMDSSNSPLHF 15 TRBJ1-6 TRBV7-9 . .
TGTGCCATCAGTGAACAAGCGGGAGGGGGCACAGATACGCAGTATTTT CAISEQAGGGTDTQYF 16 TRBJ2-3 TRBV10-3 TRBD2 .
TGTGCCAGCAGTGACTCTCGGGAGAGGGATGAGCAGTTCTTC CASSDSRERDEQFF 14 TRBJ2-1 TRBV6-4 . .
TGTGCCAGCAGCCAGCCGCGGACTAGCGGAAACAATGAGCAGTTCTTC CASSQPRTSGNNEQFF 16 TRBJ2-1 TRBV4-2 TRBD2 .
TGCAGCGTTCCGCTAGCGGGCAATGAGCAGTTCTTC CSVPLAGNEQFF 12 TRBJ2-1 TRBV29-1 TRBD2 once
TGTGCCAGCTCACCAAGGCAGGGGAACACCGGGGAGCTGTTTTTT CASSPRQGNTGELFF 15 TRBJ2-2 TRBV18 . .
TGCGCCAGCAGAGTTGACAGGGGCGAGCAGTACTTC CASRVDRGEQYF 12 TRBJ2-7 TRBV5-1 TRBD1 .
TGCGCCAGCAGCTTGGAGACAGGGAGACCCTACGAGCAGTACTTC CASSLETGRPYEQYF 15 TRBJ2-7 TRBV5-1 TRBD1 once
TGTGCCAGCAGCTTAGCGGGACAGCGTACCTACGAGCAGTACTTC CASSLAGQRTYEQYF 15 TRBJ2-7 TRBV11-2 TRBD1 .
TGTGCCAGCTCACCGGACAGGGGTAATGAAAAACTGTTTTTT CASSPDRGNEKLFF 14 TRBJ1-4 TRBV18 TRBD1 few
TGTGCCAGCAGCCCAGGGACAGGGACCATGAACACTGAAGCTTTCTTT CASSPGTGTMNTEAFF 16 TRBJ1-1 TRBV7-2 TRBD1 once
TGTGCCAGCAGCCACCGGGGAGATGAGCAGTTCTTC CASSHRGDEQFF 12 TRBJ2-1 TRBV4-2 . .
TGCGCCAGCAGCCAAGATTTTACAGTAAATCAGCCCCAGCATTTT CASSQDFTVNQPQHF 15 TRBJ1-5 TRBV4-1 . .
TGTGCCAGCAGCTTGGAGCCTAGCGGTGAGCAGTTCTTC CASSLEPSGEQFF 13 TRBJ2-1 TRBV5-6 TRBD2 many
TGCGCCAGCAGTCGGGAGGGGGTGAGCGAGACCCAGTACTTC CASSREGVSETQYF 14 TRBJ2-5 TRBV5-1 TRBD2 .
TGTGCCAGCAGTGAACCGGCAGGGATTTCACCCCTCCACTTT CASSEPAGISPLHF 14 TRBJ1-6 TRBV6-1 . .
TGTGCCAGCAGCCTCGGGACTAGCGGGAGTTACAATGAGCAGTTCTTC CASSLGTSGSYNEQFF 16 TRBJ2-1 TRBV7-3 TRBD2 .
TGTGCCAGTAGTGCACAGGGTGCAGATACGCAGTATTTT CASSAQGADTQYF 13 TRBJ2-3 TRBV19 . .
TGTGCCAGCAGCCAGACTAGGGTCACTGAAGCTTTCTTT CASSQTRVTEAFF 13 TRBJ1-1 TRBV3-1/TRBV3-2 . .
TGTGCCAGCAGCGCCGGACTAGCGGATTCCTACAATGAGCAGTTCTTC CASSAGLADSYNEQFF 16 TRBJ2-1 TRBV7-9 TRBD2 .
TGTGCCAGCAGCCACCGACTGGAGAACACTGAAGCTTTCTTT CASSHRLENTEAFF 14 TRBJ1-1 TRBV3-1/TRBV3-2 . .
TGCAGCGCTAGTGGGGGGACTAGCTCCTACAATGAGCAGTTCTTC CSASGGTSSYNEQFF 15 TRBJ2-1 TRBV20-1 TRBD2 .
TGTGCCAGCAGCTTACGGACAGGGTTACTGGGGGCCAACGTCCTGACTTTC CASSLRTGLLGANVLTF 17 TRBJ2-6 TRBV7-3 TRBD1 .
TGCAGCGTGGCTAGCGGGAGTTCTCACTACGAGCAGTACTTC CSVASGSSHYEQYF 14 TRBJ2-7 TRBV29-1 TRBD2 .
TGTGCCAGCAGCTCTTCTGGGGGGAGGCGGACAGATACGCAGTATTTT CASSSSGGRRTDTQYF 16 TRBJ2-3 TRBV7-3 . .